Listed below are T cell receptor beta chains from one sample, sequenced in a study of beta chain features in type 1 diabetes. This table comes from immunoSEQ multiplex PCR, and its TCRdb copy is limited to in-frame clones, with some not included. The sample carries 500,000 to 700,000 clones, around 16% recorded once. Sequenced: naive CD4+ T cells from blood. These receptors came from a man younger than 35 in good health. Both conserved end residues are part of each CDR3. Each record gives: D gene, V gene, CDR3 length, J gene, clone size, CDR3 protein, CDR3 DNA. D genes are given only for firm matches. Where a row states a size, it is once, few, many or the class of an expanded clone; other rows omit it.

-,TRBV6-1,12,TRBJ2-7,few,CASGTPTYEQYF,TGTGCCAGCGGGACACCGACCTACGAGCAGTACTTC
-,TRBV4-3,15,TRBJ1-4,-,CASSQKQTPNEKLFF,TGCGCCAGCAGCCAGAAACAGACCCCTAATGAAAAACTGTTTTTT
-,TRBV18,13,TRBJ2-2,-,CASSPREPGELFF,TGTGCCAGCTCACCAAGAGAGCCCGGGGAGCTGTTTTTT
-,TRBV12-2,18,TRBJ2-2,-,CASRLERRTSENTGELFF,TGTGCAAGTCGCTTAGAACGTAGGACTAGCGAGAACACCGGGGAGCTGTTTTTC
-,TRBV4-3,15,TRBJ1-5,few,CASSQDRGRGQPQHF,TGCGCCAGCAGCCAAGATCGCGGGAGAGGTCAGCCCCAGCATTTT
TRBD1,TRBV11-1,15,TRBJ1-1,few,CASSLGTGRNTEAFF,TGTGCCAGCAGCTTAGGGACAGGGCGGAACACTGAAGCTTTCTTT
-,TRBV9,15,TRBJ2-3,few,CASSVGDLRTDTQYF,TGTGCCAGCAGCGTAGGGGACCTCCGGACAGATACGCAGTATTTT
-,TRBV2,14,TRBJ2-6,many,CASSTGHGANVLTF,TGTGCCAGCAGTACAGGGCACGGGGCCAACGTCCTGACTTTC
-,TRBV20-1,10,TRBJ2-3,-,CSATTDTQYF,TGCAGTGCTACCACAGATACGCAGTATTTT
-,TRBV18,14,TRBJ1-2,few,CASSPPASPYGYTF,TGTGCCAGCTCACCACCGGCCAGCCCCTATGGCTACACCTTC
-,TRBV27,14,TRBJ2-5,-,CASSASQGYETQYF,TGTGCCAGCAGTGCCTCTCAGGGTTATGAGACCCAGTACTTC
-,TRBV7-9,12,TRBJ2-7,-,CASSPQTYEQYF,TGTGCCAGCAGCCCCCAGACCTACGAGCAGTACTTC
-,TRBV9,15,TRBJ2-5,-,CASSVLTGSQETQYF,TGTGCCAGCAGCGTGCTGACAGGCTCCCAAGAGACCCAGTACTTC
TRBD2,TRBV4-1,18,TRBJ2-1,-,CASSRGLAGGLNRNEQFF,TGCGCCAGCAGCCGAGGACTAGCGGGGGGGTTAAATCGCAATGAGCAGTTCTTC
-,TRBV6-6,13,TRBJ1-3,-,CASSRDTGNTIYF,TGTGCCAGCAGTCGGGACACTGGAAACACCATATATTTT
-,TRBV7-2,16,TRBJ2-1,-,CASSPQGGLVYNEQFF,TGTGCCAGCAGCCCTCAGGGGGGCCTGGTTTACAATGAGCAGTTCTTC
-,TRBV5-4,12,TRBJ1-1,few,CASSPKNTEAFF,TGTGCCAGCAGCCCCAAGAACACTGAAGCTTTCTTT
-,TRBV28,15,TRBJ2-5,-,CASSLNGQGQETQYF,TGTGCCAGCAGTTTAAACGGGCAGGGCCAAGAGACCCAGTACTTC
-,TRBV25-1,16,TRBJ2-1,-,CASSPEWGPTYNEQFF,TGTGCCAGCAGCCCTGAGTGGGGACCAACTTACAATGAGCAGTTCTTC
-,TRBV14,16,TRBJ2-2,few,CASSQDWSYPTGELFF,TGTGCCAGCAGCCAAGATTGGAGTTACCCCACCGGGGAGCTGTTTTTT
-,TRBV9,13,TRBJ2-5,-,CASSVGQGGTQYF,TGTGCCAGCAGCGTAGGGCAGGGAGGGACCCAGTACTTC
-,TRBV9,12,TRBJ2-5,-,CASNLSGETQYF,TGTGCCAGCAACCTCAGTGGGGAGACCCAGTACTTC
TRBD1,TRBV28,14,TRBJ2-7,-,CASSLPGQRYEQYF,TGTGCCAGCAGTTTACCGGGACAGCGGTACGAGCAGTACTTC
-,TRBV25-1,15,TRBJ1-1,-,CASSREGRKKAEAFF,TGTGCCAGCAGCCGGGAAGGGAGAAAAAAGGCTGAAGCTTTCTTT
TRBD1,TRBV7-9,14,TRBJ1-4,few,CASSWDSANEKLFF,TGTGCCAGCAGCTGGGACAGCGCTAATGAAAAACTGTTTTTT
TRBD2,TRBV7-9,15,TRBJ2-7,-,CASSLGTSGRDEQYF,TGTGCCAGCAGCTTAGGTACTAGCGGGAGGGACGAGCAGTACTTC
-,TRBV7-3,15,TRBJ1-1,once,CASSSRTLPIGEAFF,TGTGCCAGCAGCTCTAGGACACTTCCGATCGGGGAAGCTTTCTTT
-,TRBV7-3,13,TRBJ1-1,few,CASSSQGNTEAFF,TGTGCCAGCAGCTCCCAAGGGAACACTGAAGCTTTCTTT
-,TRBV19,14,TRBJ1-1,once,CASSRRTENTEAFF,TGTGCCAGTAGTCGTCGGACAGAGAACACTGAAGCTTTCTTT